This T cell receptor (beta chain) was identified during a study of post-analysis software for immune sequencing data. Study background: Disease courses included relapsing-remitting, secondary progressive and progressive-relapsing multiple sclerosis.

Trimming removed 6 bases at V and 7 bases at J, with 12 bases between. This CDR3 has 12 amino acids. Looked up from germline, CDR1 is MNHNY and CDR2 is SVGAGI (reference sequence). Prepared TCR beta cDNA libraries contained unique molecular identifiers. A population of roughly 0.85 to 10 million T cells gave rise to around 480,000 cDNA molecules. TCRdb fed the PCR reads into MiXCR, producing one record per CDR3 protein. There are around 770,000 distinct CDR3 sequences in the sample; 35% to 55% occur only once, and roughly 4.4% lies in the top ten. This clonotype has a handful of counts. The antigen is undetermined. Notes on the study in general: Roughly five TRBV segments appeared more often in patients than in controls, and TRBV5-6, TRBV5-1 and TRBV20-1 were among these.

Sequences were obtained from blood. This receptor was taken from a girl between 10 and 17 years old with multiple sclerosis. The chain combines TRBV6-6 with TRBJ1-2; D uncertain. The CDR3 DNA is TGTGCCAGCAGGGGCACAAAGCCTGGCTACACCTTC. Amino acid sequence: CASRGTKPGYTF.